Each of the 18 T cell receptor beta chains below was sequenced from the same sample in a study of PD-L1 blockade in urothelial cancer. The assay was immunoSEQ multiplex PCR, and TCRdb's table has in-frame clones only and misses some. The table has tens of thousands of clones, around nine tenths seen once. The sample was PBMCs, taken around atezolizumab (anti-PD-L1) treatment. Every receptor here comes from a man aged 60 to 69 with urothelial cancer.

This clone was recorded once. The chain has TRBV7-9 and TRBJ1-2; D is possibly TRBD1 (6 bases). CDR1 is SEHNR, CDR2 FQNEAQ, per germline (reference sequence). The CDR3 is 13 amino acids. Trimming removed 8 bases at V and 7 bases at J, with 17 bases between. CDR3 sequence (DNA): TGTGCCAGCCCCGGTCGGGGGGGCTCTGGCTACACCTTC. Translation: CASPGRGGSGYTF.

This chain connects TRBV28 to TRBJ1-2; 9 bases agree with TRBD1. The CDR3 length is 15 residues. In germline, CDR1 is MDHEN, CDR2 SYDVKM. The J segment lost 2 bases and the V segment lost 6 bases, leaving 7 bases of the junction unmatched. The CDR3 coding sequence is TGTGCCAGCAGCACAGAAGGACAGGGGAACTATGGCTACACCTTC. Protein product: CASSTEGQGNYGYTF.

The chain employs TRBV4-1 and TRBJ2-3, with a weak D call TRBD1 (6 bases). Germline V gene lookup returns CDR1 MGHRA and CDR2 YSYEKL. The CDR3 covers 16 residues. V was clipped by 1 base and J by 2 bases, with 13 bases between them. CDR3 sequence: CASSQGDIYPTDTQYF. The CDR3 DNA sequence: TGCGCCAGCAGCCAAGGGGACATTTATCCCACAGATACGCAGTATTTT.

The chain is built from TRBV7-2 and TRBJ2-2, with D perhaps TRBD1 (6 bases). The CDR3 loop spans 16 amino acids. Trimming left V 2 bases short and J 3 bases short, with 13 bases between. CDR1 and CDR2 (germline): SGHTA, FQGNSA. CDR3 bases: TGTGCCAGCAGCTTAACATTCAGGGGAGACACCGGGGAGCTGTTTTTT. Residues: CASSLTFRGDTGELFF.

The count of this clone is one. The V gene is TRBV6-5, the J gene TRBJ1-3; TRBD1 might be the D (5 bases). The V and J ends lost 0 bases and 0 bases respectively, with 9 bases between them. CDR3 length: 16 residues. Germline V gene data show CDR1 as MNHEY and CDR2 as SVGAGI. Written as DNA, the CDR3 is TGTGCCAGCAGTTACTCGGGGGGAGGCTCTGGAAACACCATATATTTT. Translation gives CASSYSGGGSGNTIYF.

The chain combines TRBV10-2 with TRBJ2-5, with D perhaps matching TRBD2 (5 bases). V shed 8 bases and J shed 5 bases, with 15 bases lying between them. Germline V gene data show CDR1 as WSHSY and CDR2 as SAAADI. The CDR3 has 13 residues. CDR3 in amino acids: CASLGDLRETQYF. CDR3 coding DNA: TGCGCCAGCCTCGGGGATCTACGGGAGACCCAGTACTTC.

CDR3 protein: CASSLAGTSTSPQYF. The CDR3 nucleotides read TGCGCCAGCAGCTTGGCGGGGACTAGCACTTCTCCGCAGTATTTT. The V gene is TRBV5-1, the J gene TRBJ2-3, with 9 positions matching TRBD2. CDR3 length: 15 amino acids. After removal of 0 bases from V and 10 bases from J, the junction contained 9 bases not matched to a gene. Germline lookup yields CDR1 SGHRS and CDR2 YFSETQ.

The chain joins TRBV7-9 to TRBJ2-3; perhaps TRBD2 as D (7 bases). Germline V gene sequence: CDR1 SEHNR, CDR2 FQNEAQ (reference sequence). V shed 4 bases and J shed 0 bases, with 14 bases lying between them. The CDR3 has 16 residues. CDR3 DNA: TGTGCCAGCAGCTGGGGGGGGGCGGCTAGCACAGATACGCAGTATTTT. Encoded protein: CASSWGGAASTDTQYF. Complete variable domain (other parts from reference TRBV7-9 and TRBJ2-3): DTGVSQNPRHKITKRGQNVTFRCDPISEHNRLYWYRQTLGQGPEFLTYFQNEAQLEKSRLLSDRFSAERPKGSFSTLEIQRTEQGDSAMYLCASSWGGAASTDTQYFGPGTRLTVL.

This chain joins TRBV5-3 and TRBJ2-3; 7 positions agree with TRBD2. TRBV5-3 is classed as an ORF, of uncertain function. V dropped 4 bases and J dropped 3; count of bases not matched to a gene: 5. CDR3 length equals 14 residues. CDR3 bases: TGTGCCAGAAGCCCGGGGGGTCAGACAGATACGCAGTATTTT. It specifies CARSPGGQTDTQYF.

V and J are TRBV10-1 and TRBJ1-2; D perhaps matches TRBD1 (5 bases). Germline-derived CDR1 and CDR2 are WNHNN and SYGVQD (reference sequence). The CDR3 spans 13 residues. V lost 4 bases to trimming and J lost 0 bases, with 6 bases between them. This CDR3 is CASSAGTNYGYTF. CDR3 in DNA: TGCGCCAGCAGTGCAGGGACTAACTATGGCTACACCTTC.

The genes are TRBV18 and TRBJ2-7, with D possibly matching TRBD1 (6 bases). In germline, CDR1 is KGHSH, CDR2 LQKENI. Trimming stripped 4 bases from V and 2 bases from J, with 12 bases between. The CDR3 totals 14 residues. The CDR3 protein is CASSLRQDPYEQYF. In DNA, the CDR3 is TGTGCCAGCTCACTTCGACAGGACCCCTACGAGCAGTACTTC.

V and J are TRBV5-1 and TRBJ2-3; 8 nucleotides align to TRBD1. The CDR3 extends over 14 amino acids. The J segment lost 2 bases and the V segment lost 6 bases, leaving 5 bases of the junction unmatched. CDR1 and CDR2 from the germline V gene are SGHRS and YFSETQ. The CDR3 spells CASTRDRPTDTQYF. The CDR3 DNA reads TGCGCCAGCACCCGGGACAGGCCCACAGATACGCAGTATTTT.

This clone was counted once. This chain connects TRBV11-1 to TRBJ2-7; TRBD1 aligns across 7 bases. Per the germline V gene, CDR1 is SGHAT and CDR2 is FQDESV (reference sequence). This CDR3 is built from 13 residues. J was trimmed by 3 bases and V by 4 bases; bases with no gene match: 3. The CDR3: CASSSAGGYEQYF. CDR3 nucleotide sequence: TGTGCCAGCAGCTCGGCAGGGGGCTACGAGCAGTACTTC.

The V and J genes are TRBV19 and TRBJ1-1, with D perhaps matching TRBD1 (6 bases). The CDR3 extends over 13 amino acids. Deletions cut 6 bases from V and 5 bases from J, with 13 bases between. In germline, CDR1 is LNHDA, CDR2 SQIVND (reference sequence). CDR3 in amino acids: CASRLQGWTEAFF. In DNA form, the CDR3 reads TGTGCCAGTAGACTACAGGGATGGACTGAAGCTTTCTTT.

The genes are TRBV5-4 and TRBJ2-5; possibly TRBD2 for D (7 bases). Germline-derived CDR1 and CDR2 are SGHNT and YYREEE (reference sequence). V gave up 2 bases and J gave up 2 bases, with 13 bases separating them. The CDR3 contains 15 residues. CDR3 DNA sequence: TGTGCCAGCAGCTTCGGCGGGGGCGTACAAGAGACCCAGTACTTC. Protein: CASSFGGGVQETQYF.

This clone came up once. This chain links TRBV2 with TRBJ2-2, with a tentative D call TRBD2 (5 bases). The V end was cut by 3 bases, the J end by 7 bases, with 15 bases between. The germline CDR1 and CDR2 sequences are SNHLY and FYNNEI. The CDR3 runs 15 residues. CDR3 residues: CASSEKEPRGGELFF. The DNA for the CDR3 is TGTGCCAGCAGTGAGAAGGAGCCTCGGGGCGGGGAGCTGTTTTTT.

This rearrangement joins TRBV6-5 to TRBJ1-4, with TRBD1 identical over 10 bases. From germline, CDR1 is MNHEY and CDR2 SVGAGI. CDR3 length equals 14 residues. The V segment lost 6 bases and the J segment 5 bases; nucleotides outside the gene matches: 3. The CDR3 region has the DNA TGTGCCAGCAGCCGGACAGGGGGGAATGAAAAACTGTTTTTT. Translating gives CASSRTGGNEKLFF.

Only a few counts were recorded for this clone. This chain uses TRBV20-1 with TRBJ1-4; no clear D gene. The V end lost 3 bases, the J end lost 5 bases, and 4 bases lay between the germline ends. Germline V CDR1 and CDR2: DFQATT, SNEGSKA (reference sequence). This CDR3 contains 11 residues. CDR3 region: CSASRNEKLFF. CDR3 in DNA: TGCAGTGCTAGTCGGAATGAAAAACTGTTTTTT.